This T cell receptor beta chain was captured by sequencing in a study of cytomegalovirus exposure and HLA in healthy donors (dated by TCRdb to 2016 to 2017). Some background on the complete study: An earlier analysis of approximately 550 of the donors reported about 250 Gb of sequence data and around 110 million unique TCR beta sequences from around 200 million T cells. Donor age, sex, ethnicity and CMV serostatus were compiled alongside the repertoire data. The number of donors typed differed by locus, with about 629-640 for A, B, C, DRB1 and DQB1, 522 for DQA1, nearly 610 for DPA1, and some 440 for DPB1. Rather than using new phenotypic data, the later analysis identified candidate immune exposures from TCR beta sequences and from how often those sequences occurred across donors. The study aimed to test whether signatures of past pathogen exposure could be identified by cataloging public T cell receptors. An earlier analysis of a few hundred of the donors applied high-throughput TCR beta sequencing to assess whether each TCR beta V gene segment acted as functional or pseudogenic. The study profiled the T cell repertoires of hundreds of subjects by immunosequencing and related them to cytomegalovirus serostatus. A later analysis re-analyzed previously published TCR beta repertoires from roughly 690 donors and added high-resolution HLA genotyping to study TCR occurrence patterns. Of the roughly 400 genotyped donors, 75% to 85% were placed in the genetic ancestry cluster associated with self-reported Caucasian donors. A later genetic analysis took genome-wide SNP genotypes for about 55% of the 666 donors and used that subset as a discovery cohort. The study combined high-throughput TCR immunosequencing, statistical association of individual TCRs with disease status, and machine learning to predict cytomegalovirus infection status. On average, around 200,000 unique TCR beta nucleotide sequences were sequenced per donor among some 430 genotyped donors of the cohort, with 15% to 20% of those sequences being non-productive. All discovery cohort repertoires had been generated on a single sequencing platform. A handful of DR-DQ haplotypes were handled as single units for association and clustering because linkage in the cohort was strong. HLA typing covered class I and class II loci at four-digit resolution. In addition to the first cohort of 650 to 750 subjects, a separate validation cohort of under 150 different subjects was used. About 320 gigabases of sequencing data and around 87 million unique TCR sequences were included in an early release covering several hundred HLA-typed donors.

The cohort was made up of 666 healthy bone marrow donors. At the time of sampling, all cohort members were nominally healthy, though unrecorded immune exposures were likely present. The donor tested CMV seropositive and was one of the 289 seropositive cohort members. A peripheral blood sample was collected from each donor, and TCR beta sequencing was performed on peripheral blood mononuclear cells. The Qiagen DNeasy Blood Extraction Kit was used to extract genomic DNA from the blood cell samples. This clone was found a few times. Its antigen is unknown. No qualities accompany the bases; no much larger clone lies one base away. Study-level results and caveats: In both the original and validation cohorts, the classifier was reported to diagnose cytomegalovirus status with high specificity and sensitivity. Specific HLA alleles were associated with 18,000 or so TCR beta sequences at a false discovery rate of 0.05 in a later analysis. A group of highly shared sequence variants was considered likely to be a technical artifact of the sequencing pipeline. In a later genetic analysis, a missense DCLRE1C variant was associated with V-gene and J-gene trimming of TCR beta chains, and the association was replicated in an independent cohort. Only TCR beta chains were sequenced in this cohort, and the absence of alpha or paired-chain data limited detectable features. According to a later genetic analysis, donors in an Asian-associated ancestry cluster had fewer N-insertions in productive TCRs than the roughly 660-donor mean. Because counts were too low, about 15 rarely observed V segments, including chromosome 9 orphons, were left out of the earlier analysis of approximately 500 of the donors. The authors suggested that the approach could potentially be generalized to other disease states and immunological phenotypes. The study gave a list of roughly 150 TCR beta chains associated with cytomegalovirus. Correlated functional status among segregating V segments might reflect linkage disequilibrium, but an unknown experimental factor could not be ruled out. Presence/absence analyses assumed roughly uniform sequencing depth across donors, an assumption that may not hold. Because HLA typing was unavailable for some donors at each locus, only the typed subset was used in association tests. According to a later analysis, parvovirus B19, influenza, CMV and Epstein-Barr virus appeared linked to several top co-occurrence clusters. A further reported finding was that TCR beta sequences accurately predicted the HLA-A and HLA-B alleles for most subjects in the first cohort. A later analysis found that HLA-associated TCR beta chains were more clonally expanded and had lower generation probabilities than equally common non-associated chains. Broadly in line with IMGT annotations, most TCR beta V segments showed up in productive rearrangements about 87% or about 30% of the time in an earlier analysis of several hundred of the donors. Some IMGT-functional V segments, including TRBV6-2 and TRBV6-3, could not be distinguished by the 87-base-pair reads and were therefore excluded. Strong co-occurrence of HLA alleles, especially DR and DQ, made assigning TCR associations to individual alleles difficult. A later analysis found that TCR association rates varied across HLA loci, with DRB1 alleles showing the most associated TCRs and HLA-C alleles the fewest. Immune exposure information for the cohort was limited to CMV serostatus. In vitro tests confirmed that a few of the cytomegalovirus-associated TCR beta chains recognize cytomegalovirus antigens. Most TCR sequences were observed very rarely across donors, whereas some public TCRs were present in many individuals. In a later analysis, most CMV-associated TCR beta chains were found to appear HLA-restricted, with HLA associations seemingly driven largely by CMV exposure.

The library was built by means of the immunoSEQ multiplex PCR assay. The multiplex PCR relied on a mix of 60 forward primers for TCR Vbeta segments and 13 reverse primers for TCR Jbeta segments. Amplification of the CDR3 region of rearranged TCR beta genes was performed with a multiplex PCR assay on genomic DNA. On the Illumina HiSeq System, the amplified TCR beta libraries were sequenced as 87-base-pair reads. In the paper's pipeline: A later analysis tallied some 79 million unique TCR beta chains across the approximately 670 repertoires, and about 10 million of those chains were shared by two or more donors. A nearest-neighbor algorithm error-corrected the raw reads and collapsed the reads into unique sequences, merging closely related sequences to remove PCR and sequencing errors. V, D and J gene segments were assigned by aligning CDR3 sequences to IMGT reference sequences. For a sequence to be retained, a match of at least six nucleotides to both a V gene segment and a J gene segment was required. A rearrangement was called productive if the CDR3 had no stop codons and remained in frame with V and J, and every other rearrangement was called non-productive. Following IMGT convention, CDR3 was defined as the stretch from the second conserved V-encoded cysteine to the conserved J-encoded phenylalanine. The earlier analysis of some 600 of the donors excluded sequences that lacked an unambiguous match to a single V gene segment. In an earlier analysis of approximately 610 of the donors, V segments were called functional above 56.7% productive rearrangements and were called segregating when the between-donor standard deviation exceeded 5%. To diagnose cytomegalovirus status from the catalog of TCR beta chain sequences, a statistical classification framework was built. In a later analysis, TCR nucleotide sequences were compared against IMGT/GENE-DB human TR gene sequences so that V and J genes could be assigned. In a later analysis, CDR3 sequences and most-parsimonious VDJ recombination scenarios were assigned using the TCRdist pipeline. In a later analysis, each TCR beta chain was defined by its CDR3 amino acid sequence together with its V-gene family, and reads lacking a unique V-gene family were excluded. To address suspected cross-contamination and a sequencing artifact, a later analysis removed over 500 highly shared, low-generation-probability nucleotide sequences. For each public chain, a later analysis derived a clonal expansion index from normalized ranks of inferred template counts within each repertoire. In a later analysis, generation probabilities were computed using a VDJ recombination model fitted to out-of-frame rearrangements, and the results were checked against IGoR. Hypergeometric tests were used in a later analysis to score TCR-TCR, TCR-HLA and TCR-CMV co-occurrence, with a repertoire-size bias correction applied to the TCR pairs. False discovery rates were estimated in a later analysis by permuting HLA or CMV assignments 20 times. A later analysis grouped co-occurring TCRs with DBSCAN, adding TCRdist sequence similarity when clustering within HLA-allele-positive subsets. Co-occurrence clustering excluded repertoires with fewer than 30,000 or more than 120,000 public chains, plus five with anomalous nucleotide sharing. The immuneACCESS repertoire file appears here via TCRdb, limited to in-frame rearrangements. These files lack a portion of the clones; in checked studies, under half of the deficit traces to unresolved V genes, and the cause of the others is not known. V, J and clone size are those of that table, while D and trimming were read from the DNA. This sample comprises about 100,000 clones, around 72% of them detected only once. The ten largest clones capture 11% to 15% of the sample.

Here V drops 1 base and J drops 7 bases, and the junction holds 9 bases not matched to any gene. There are 15 amino acids in the CDR3, from cysteine to phenylalanine inclusive. Here the CDR3 DNA is all that survives: 45 bases in frame from base 1. From the germline V gene, CDR1 is LGHNA and CDR2 is YNFKEQ. Sequenced input: PBMCs. The sequence came from a male donor in good health and CMV-seropositive. The receptor chain draws on TRBV4-2 and TRBJ2-7; TRBD2 aligns with 8 central bases. At the DNA level, the sequence is TGTGCCAGCAGCCAAGGAGATAGCGGGGATGGAGAGCAGTACTTC. Its product reads: CASSQGDSGDGEQYF.